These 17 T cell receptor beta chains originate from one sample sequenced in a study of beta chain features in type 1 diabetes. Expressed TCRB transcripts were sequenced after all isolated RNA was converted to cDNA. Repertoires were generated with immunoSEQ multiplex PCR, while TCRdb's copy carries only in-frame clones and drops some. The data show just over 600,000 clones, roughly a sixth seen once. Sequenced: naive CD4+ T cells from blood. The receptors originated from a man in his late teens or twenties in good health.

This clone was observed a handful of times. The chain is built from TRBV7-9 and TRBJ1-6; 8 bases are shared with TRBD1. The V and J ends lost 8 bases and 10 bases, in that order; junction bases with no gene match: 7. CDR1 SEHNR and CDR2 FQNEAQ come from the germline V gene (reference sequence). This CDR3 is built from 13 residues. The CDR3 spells CASGGQGESPLHF. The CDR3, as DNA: TGTGCCAGCGGCGGACAGGGAGAATCACCCCTCCACTTT.

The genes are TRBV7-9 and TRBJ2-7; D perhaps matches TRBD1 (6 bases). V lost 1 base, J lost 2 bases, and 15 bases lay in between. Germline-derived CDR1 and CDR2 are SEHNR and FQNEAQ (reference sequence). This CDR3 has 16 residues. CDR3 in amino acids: CASSLGNRDNAYEQYF. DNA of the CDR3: TGTGCCAGCAGCTTAGGAAACCGGGACAACGCCTACGAGCAGTACTTC.

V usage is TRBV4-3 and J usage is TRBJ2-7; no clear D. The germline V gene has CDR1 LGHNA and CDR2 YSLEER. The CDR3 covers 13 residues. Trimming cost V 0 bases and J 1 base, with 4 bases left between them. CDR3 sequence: CASSQERSYEQYF. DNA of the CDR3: TGCGCCAGCAGCCAAGAAAGATCCTACGAGCAGTACTTC.

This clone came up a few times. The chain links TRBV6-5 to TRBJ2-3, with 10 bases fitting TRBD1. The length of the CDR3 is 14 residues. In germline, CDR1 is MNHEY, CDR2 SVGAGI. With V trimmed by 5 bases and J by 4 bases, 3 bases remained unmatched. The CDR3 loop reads CASSPGQGADTQYF. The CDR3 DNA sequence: TGTGCCAGCAGTCCAGGACAGGGGGCAGATACGCAGTATTTT.

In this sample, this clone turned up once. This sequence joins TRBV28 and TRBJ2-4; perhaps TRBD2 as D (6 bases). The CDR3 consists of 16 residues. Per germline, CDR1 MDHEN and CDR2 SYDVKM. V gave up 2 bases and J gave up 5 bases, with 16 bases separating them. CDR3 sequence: CASSLISGRKENIQYF. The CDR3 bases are TGTGCCAGCAGTTTAATCTCCGGGAGAAAGGAAAACATTCAGTACTTC.

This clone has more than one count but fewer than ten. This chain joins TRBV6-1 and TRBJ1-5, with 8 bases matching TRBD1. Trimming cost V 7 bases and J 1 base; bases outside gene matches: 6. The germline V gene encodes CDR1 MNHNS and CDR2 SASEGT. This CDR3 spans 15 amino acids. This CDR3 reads CASINQGASNQPQHF. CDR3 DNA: TGTGCCAGCATTAACCAGGGGGCAAGCAATCAGCCCCAGCATTTT.

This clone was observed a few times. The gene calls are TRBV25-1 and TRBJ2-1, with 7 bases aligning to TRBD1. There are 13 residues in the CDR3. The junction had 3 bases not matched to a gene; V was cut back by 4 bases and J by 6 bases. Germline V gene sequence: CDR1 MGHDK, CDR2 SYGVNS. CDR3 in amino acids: CASSVGQSNEQFF. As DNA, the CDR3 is TGTGCCAGCAGTGTGGGACAGTCCAATGAGCAGTTCTTC.

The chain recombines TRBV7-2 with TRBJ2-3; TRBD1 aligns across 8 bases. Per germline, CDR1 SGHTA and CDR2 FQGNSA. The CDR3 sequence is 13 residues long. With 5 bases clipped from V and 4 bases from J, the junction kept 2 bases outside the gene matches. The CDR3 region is CASSKQGADTQYF. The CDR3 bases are TGTGCCAGCAGCAAACAGGGGGCAGATACGCAGTATTTT.

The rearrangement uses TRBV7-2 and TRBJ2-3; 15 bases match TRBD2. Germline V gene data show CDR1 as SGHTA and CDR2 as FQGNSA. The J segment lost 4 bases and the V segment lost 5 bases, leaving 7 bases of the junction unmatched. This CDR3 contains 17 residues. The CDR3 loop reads CASSLGLAGGLADTQYF. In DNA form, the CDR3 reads TGTGCCAGCAGCCTAGGACTAGCGGGGGGGCTGGCAGATACGCAGTATTTT.

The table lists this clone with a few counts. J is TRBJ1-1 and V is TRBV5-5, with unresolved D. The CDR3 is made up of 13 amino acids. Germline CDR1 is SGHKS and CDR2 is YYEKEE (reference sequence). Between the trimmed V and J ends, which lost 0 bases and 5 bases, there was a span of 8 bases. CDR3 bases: TGTGCCAGCAGCTTGGTGCGGAAGACTGAAGCTTTCTTT. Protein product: CASSLVRKTEAFF.

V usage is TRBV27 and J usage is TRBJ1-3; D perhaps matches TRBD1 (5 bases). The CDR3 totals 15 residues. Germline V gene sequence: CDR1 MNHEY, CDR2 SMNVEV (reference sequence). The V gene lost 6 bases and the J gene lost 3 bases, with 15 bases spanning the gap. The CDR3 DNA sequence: TGTGCCAGCAGGAAAGGGGCTCTCGTTGGAAACACCATATATTTT. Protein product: CASRKGALVGNTIYF.

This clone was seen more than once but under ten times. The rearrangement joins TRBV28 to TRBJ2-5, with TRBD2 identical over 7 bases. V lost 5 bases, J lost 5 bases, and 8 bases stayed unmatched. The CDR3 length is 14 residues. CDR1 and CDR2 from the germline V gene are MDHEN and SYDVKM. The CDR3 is CASSDGGREETQYF. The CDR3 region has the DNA TGTGCCAGCAGTGACGGAGGGAGGGAGGAGACCCAGTACTTC.

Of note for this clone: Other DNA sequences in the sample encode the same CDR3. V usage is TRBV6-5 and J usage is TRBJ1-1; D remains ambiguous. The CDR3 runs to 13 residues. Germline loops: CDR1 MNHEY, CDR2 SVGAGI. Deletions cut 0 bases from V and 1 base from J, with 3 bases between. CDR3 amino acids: CASSYSKNTEAFF. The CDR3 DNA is TGTGCCAGCAGTTACTCCAAGAACACTGAAGCTTTCTTT.

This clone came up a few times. The CDR3 DNA reads as TGTGCCAGCAGCTTAGGGACTAGGGGCGAGCAGTACTTC. Protein sequence: CASSLGTRGEQYF. The chain joins TRBV5-4 to TRBJ2-7; 8 bases fit TRBD2. Losses at the gene ends were 2 bases for V and 6 bases for J; bases not matched to a gene: 4. This CDR3 is built from 13 residues. The V gene's germline CDR1 is SGHNT and CDR2 YYREEE (reference sequence).

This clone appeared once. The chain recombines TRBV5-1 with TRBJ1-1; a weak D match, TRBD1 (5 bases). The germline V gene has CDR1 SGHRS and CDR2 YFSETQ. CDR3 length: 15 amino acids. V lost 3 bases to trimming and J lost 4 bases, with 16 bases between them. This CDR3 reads CASSSGGVSVTEAFF. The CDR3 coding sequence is TGCGCCAGCAGCTCCGGGGGGGTATCTGTCACTGAAGCTTTCTTT.

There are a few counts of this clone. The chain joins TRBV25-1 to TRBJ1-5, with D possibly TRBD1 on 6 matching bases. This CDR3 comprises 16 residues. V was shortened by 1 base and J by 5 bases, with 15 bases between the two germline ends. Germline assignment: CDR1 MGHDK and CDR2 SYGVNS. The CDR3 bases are TGTGCCAGCAGTGAATTCGGGGGCGCATTAGATCAGCCCCAGCATTTT. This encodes CASSEFGGALDQPQHF.

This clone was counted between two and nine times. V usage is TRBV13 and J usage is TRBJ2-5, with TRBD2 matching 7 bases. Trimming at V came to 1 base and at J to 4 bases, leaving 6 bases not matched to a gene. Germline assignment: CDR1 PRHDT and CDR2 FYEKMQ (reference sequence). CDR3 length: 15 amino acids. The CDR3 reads CASSLAPGGGETQYF. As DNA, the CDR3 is TGTGCCAGCAGCTTAGCTCCGGGGGGAGGAGAGACCCAGTACTTC. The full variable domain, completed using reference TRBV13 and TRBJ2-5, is AAGVIQSPRHLIKEKRETATLKCYPIPRHDTVYWYQQGPGQDPQFLISFYEKMQSDKGSIPDRFSAQQFSDYHSELNMSSLELGDSALYFCASSLAPGGGETQYFGPGTRLLVL.